The 13 T cell receptor beta chains below were found in one sample sequenced in a study of T-cell memory formation after mild COVID-19. TCRdb analysed the 5' RACE reads with MiXCR anew, one entry per CDR3 protein. Of around 110,000 distinct CDR3 sequences detected, approximately 15% appear once; the ten largest clones hold roughly 40%. Input material: PBMCs or a T cell subset sorted from them (not recorded which). The source of these receptors is a man aged 18 to 29 who had mild COVID-19 (a few samples of this study predate the infection). Cell type and time point are not known.

V gene TRBV15 combines with J gene TRBJ2-5; perhaps TRBD2 as D (6 bases). The CDR3 has 15 amino acids. Per germline, CDR1 LNHNV and CDR2 YYDKDF (reference sequence). V lost 0 bases to trimming and J lost 1 base, with 9 bases between them. The CDR3: CATSRDLAIQETQYF. The DNA of the CDR3 is TGTGCCACCAGCAGAGATCTAGCGATCCAAGAGACCCAGTACTTC.

This clonotype was recorded once. The V gene is TRBV7-6, the J gene TRBJ1-2; 12 bases align to TRBD1. V was clipped by 6 bases and J by 7 bases; unmatched bases: 6. This CDR3 has 14 amino acids. The germline V gene encodes CDR1 SGHVS and CDR2 FNYEAQ. As DNA, the CDR3 is TGTGCCAGCAGTCCCGGGACAGGGGGCTTTGGCTACACCTTC. Its translation is CASSPGTGGFGYTF.

In this sample, this clonotype turned up a few times. V gene TRBV4-3 combines with J gene TRBJ1-5, with D perhaps matching TRBD1 (6 bases). The CDR3 runs 15 residues. The V gene lost 1 base and the J gene lost 6 bases, with 13 bases spanning the gap. The germline V gene encodes CDR1 LGHNA and CDR2 YSLEER. In nucleotides, the CDR3 is TGCGCCAGCAGCCAAGTTTTCAGGGGATCTCAGCCCCAGCATTTT. Translating it yields CASSQVFRGSQPQHF.

This clonotype was picked up one time. The V gene is TRBV9, the J gene TRBJ2-7, with D perhaps matching TRBD2 (6 bases). The CDR3 is made up of 15 amino acids. V was trimmed by 0 bases and J by 5 bases, leaving 15 bases between them. Germline loops: CDR1 SGDLS, CDR2 YYNGEE. DNA for the CDR3: TGTGCCAGCAGCGTAGGCGGGACCATCAGAAACGAGCAGTACTTC. Residues: CASSVGGTIRNEQYF.

The CDR3 loop is CASSLAHQGLETEAFF. As DNA, the CDR3 is TGTGCCAGCAGCTTAGCGCACCAGGGGTTGGAAACTGAAGCTTTCTTT. The V and J genes are TRBV7-9 and TRBJ1-1; perhaps TRBD1 as D (6 bases). The CDR3 has 16 amino acids. V lost 0 bases and J 5 bases, leaving 16 bases between the germline ends. CDR1 and CDR2 from the germline V gene are SEHNR and FQNEAQ (reference sequence). Combining the CDR3 with reference TRBV7-9 and TRBJ1-1 gives the whole variable domain DTGVSQNPRHKITKRGQNVTFRCDPISEHNRLYWYRQTLGQGPEFLTYFQNEAQLEKSRLLSDRFSAERPKGSFSTLEIQRTEQGDSAMYLCASSLAHQGLETEAFFGQGTRLTVV.

V and J are TRBV2 and TRBJ1-1; D may be TRBD1 (5 bases). V was clipped by 10 bases and J by 5 bases, with 17 bases between them. In germline, CDR1 is SNHLY, CDR2 FYNNEI. The CDR3 is 13 residues long. The CDR3 region has the DNA TGTGCCACCCCCCGGGGCGTCGGGACTGAAGCTTTCTTT. Amino acid sequence: CATPRGVGTEAFF.

This clonotype showed up just once. The J gene is TRBJ2-1, the V gene TRBV6-2 or TRBV6-3; no clear D. Deletions cut 0 bases from V and 3 bases from J, with 12 bases between. The CDR3 consists of 16 residues. In germline, CDR1 is MNHEY, CDR2 SVGEGT. CDR3 loop: CASSYSKVLFYNEQFF. The CDR3 DNA sequence: TGTGCCAGCAGTTACTCGAAGGTCCTTTTCTACAATGAGCAGTTCTTC.

The gene calls are TRBV7-9 and TRBJ1-2; 8 nucleotides line up with TRBD1. Germline V gives CDR1 SEHNR, CDR2 FQNEAQ (reference sequence). This CDR3 spans 13 amino acids. The V segment lost 4 bases and the J segment 8 bases; nucleotides outside the gene matches: 6. The CDR3 protein is CASSYGQGRGYTF. DNA for the CDR3: TGTGCCAGCAGCTATGGACAGGGTCGGGGCTACACCTTC. Based on the CDR3 plus reference TRBV7-9 and TRBJ1-2, the full variable domain is DTGVSQNPRHKITKRGQNVTFRCDPISEHNRLYWYRQTLGQGPEFLTYFQNEAQLEKSRLLSDRFSAERPKGSFSTLEIQRTEQGDSAMYLCASSYGQGRGYTFGSGTRLTVV.

This clonotype was seen a few times. The CDR3 reads CASSLGGIREQFF. CDR3 bases: TGTGCCAGCAGCTTGGGAGGGATTCGTGAGCAGTTCTTC. This chain uses TRBV5-6 with TRBJ2-1; maybe TRBD2 (5 bases). The V end lost 0 bases, the J end lost 9 bases, and 10 bases lay between the germline ends. This CDR3 comprises 13 residues. Germline assignment: CDR1 SGHDT and CDR2 YYEEEE. The entire variable domain, with the rest obtained from reference TRBV5-6 and TRBJ2-1, is as follows: DAGVTQSPTHLIKTRGQQVTLRCSPKSGHDTVSWYQQALGQGPQFIFQYYEEEERQRGNFPDRFSGHQFPNYSSELNVNALLLGDSALYLCASSLGGIREQFFGPGTRLTVL.

This clonotype was counted a few times. CDR3 bases: TGCAGCGTTGAAGATCGGGGCCGCGGGGGACTCTCCTACGAGCAGTACTTC. Its translation is CSVEDRGRGGLSYEQYF. V gene TRBV29-1 combines with J gene TRBJ2-7; 7 positions match TRBD2. Germline-derived CDR1 and CDR2 are SQVTM and ANQGSEA. The J segment lost 0 bases and the V segment lost 0 bases, leaving 11 bases of the junction unmatched. There are 17 residues in the CDR3.

This CDR3 is CSVAGFEDTEAFF. The DNA for the CDR3 is TGCAGCGTGGCGGGGTTCGAGGACACTGAAGCTTTCTTT. The gene calls are TRBV29-1 and TRBJ1-1; D is unresolved. CDR3 length: 13 residues. In germline, CDR1 is SQVTM, CDR2 ANQGSEA. Deletions cut 6 bases from V and 3 bases from J, with 14 bases between.

The chain uses TRBV15 and TRBJ1-3; TRBD1 agrees at 9 bases. V was pared by 3 bases and J by 0 bases, with 0 bases of the junction left unmatched. The CDR3 has 15 amino acids. Germline CDR1 LNHNV, CDR2 YYDKDF (reference sequence). The CDR3 DNA reads as TGTGCCACCAGCAGGACAGGGGGCTCTGGAAACACCATATATTTT. Translating it yields CATSRTGGSGNTIYF.

The chain joins TRBV20-1 to TRBJ2-3; the D call may be TRBD1 or TRBD2 (6 bases each). The CDR3 sequence is 14 residues long. Between the trimmed V and J ends, which lost 3 bases and 4 bases, there was a span of 14 bases. The germline V gene encodes CDR1 DFQATT and CDR2 SNEGSKA (reference sequence). In nucleotides, the CDR3 is TGCAGTGCTAGGCCCAGGGGACTTGCAGATACGCAGTATTTT. This gives the protein CSARPRGLADTQYF.